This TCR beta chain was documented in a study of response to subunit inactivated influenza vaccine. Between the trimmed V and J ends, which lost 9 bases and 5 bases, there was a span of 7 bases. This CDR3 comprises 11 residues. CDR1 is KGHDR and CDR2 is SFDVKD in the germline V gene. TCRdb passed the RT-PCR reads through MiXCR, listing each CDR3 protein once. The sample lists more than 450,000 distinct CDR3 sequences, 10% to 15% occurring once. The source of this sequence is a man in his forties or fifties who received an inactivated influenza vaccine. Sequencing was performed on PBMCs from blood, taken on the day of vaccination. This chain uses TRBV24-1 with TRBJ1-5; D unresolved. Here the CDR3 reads CATCSYQPQHF. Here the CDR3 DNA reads TGTGCCACCTGTTCGTATCAGCCCCAGCATTTT.